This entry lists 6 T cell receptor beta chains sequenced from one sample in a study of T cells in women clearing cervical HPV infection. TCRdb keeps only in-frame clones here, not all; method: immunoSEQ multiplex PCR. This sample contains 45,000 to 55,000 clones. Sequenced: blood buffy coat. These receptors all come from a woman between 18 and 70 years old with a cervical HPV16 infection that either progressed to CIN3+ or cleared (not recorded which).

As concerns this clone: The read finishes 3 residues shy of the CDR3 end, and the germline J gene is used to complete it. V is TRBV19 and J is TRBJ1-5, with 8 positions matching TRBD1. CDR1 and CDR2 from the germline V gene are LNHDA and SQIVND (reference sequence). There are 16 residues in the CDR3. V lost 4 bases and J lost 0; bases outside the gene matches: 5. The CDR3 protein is CASSRGQAISNQPQHF. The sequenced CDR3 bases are TGTGCCAGTAGTAGGGGACAGGCGATTAGCAATCAGCCC.

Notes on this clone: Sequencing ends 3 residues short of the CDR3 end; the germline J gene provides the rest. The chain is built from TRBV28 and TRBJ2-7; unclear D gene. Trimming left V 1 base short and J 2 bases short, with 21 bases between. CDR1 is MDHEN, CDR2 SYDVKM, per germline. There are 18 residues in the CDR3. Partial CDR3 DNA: TGTGCCAGCAGTTTATTGATCCTCCTATATGTCTCGCCCTACGAG. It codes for CASSLLILLYVSPYE. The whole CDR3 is CASSLLILLYVSPYEQYF.

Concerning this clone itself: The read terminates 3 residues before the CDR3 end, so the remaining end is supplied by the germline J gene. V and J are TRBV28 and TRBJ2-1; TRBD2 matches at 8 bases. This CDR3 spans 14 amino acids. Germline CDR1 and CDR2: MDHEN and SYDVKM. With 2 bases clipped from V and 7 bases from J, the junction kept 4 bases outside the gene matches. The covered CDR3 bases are TGTGCCAGCAGTTTAGCCGGGACTAGGAATGAG. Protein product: CASSLAGTRNE. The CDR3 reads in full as CASSLAGTRNEQFF.

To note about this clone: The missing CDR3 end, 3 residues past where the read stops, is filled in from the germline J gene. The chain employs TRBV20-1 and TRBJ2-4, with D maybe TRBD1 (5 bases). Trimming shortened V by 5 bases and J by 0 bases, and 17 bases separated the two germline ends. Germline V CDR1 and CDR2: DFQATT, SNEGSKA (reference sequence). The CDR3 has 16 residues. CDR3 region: CSAWGPQELAKNIQYF. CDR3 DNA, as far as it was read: TGCAGTGCTTGGGGCCCACAAGAATTAGCCAAAAACATT.

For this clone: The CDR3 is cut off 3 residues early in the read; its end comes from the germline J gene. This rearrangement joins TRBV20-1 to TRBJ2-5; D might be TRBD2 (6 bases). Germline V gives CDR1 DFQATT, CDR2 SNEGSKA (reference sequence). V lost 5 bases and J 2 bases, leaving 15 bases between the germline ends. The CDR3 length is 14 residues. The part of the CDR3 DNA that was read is TGCAGTGCTCAGGGACTTAACCAACAAGAGACC. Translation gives CSAQGLNQQET. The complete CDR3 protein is CSAQGLNQQETQYF.

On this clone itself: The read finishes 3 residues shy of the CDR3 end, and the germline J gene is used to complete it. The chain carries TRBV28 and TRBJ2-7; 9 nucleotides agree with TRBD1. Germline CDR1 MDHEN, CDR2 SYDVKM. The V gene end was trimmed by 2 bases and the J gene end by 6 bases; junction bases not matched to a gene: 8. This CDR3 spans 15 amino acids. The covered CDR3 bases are TGTGCCAGCAGTTTAGGGGACAGGGATTTCGGCGAG. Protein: CASSLGDRDFGE. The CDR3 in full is CASSLGDRDFGEQYF.